These 29 T cell receptor beta chains were sequenced from one sample in a study of T cells after yellow fever vaccination. TCRdb passed the 5' RACE reads through MiXCR, listing each CDR3 protein once. The sample shows about 340,000 distinct CDR3 sequences, about 12% of them seen only once. Specimen: CD4+ T cells sorted from PBMCs, collected 15 days after the yellow fever booster vaccination. These TCRs come from a man between 18 and 35 years old who received the YFV17D yellow fever vaccine.

There are a few counts of this clonotype. The V and J genes are TRBV11-2 and TRBJ2-3; 10 positions agree with TRBD2. The CDR3 is made up of 17 amino acids. With 6 bases clipped from V and 4 bases from J, the junction kept 13 bases outside the gene matches. Germline V lookup: CDR1 SGHAT, CDR2 FQNNGV. The CDR3 spells CASSKAPVAGGSDTQYF. CDR3 in DNA: TGTGCCAGCAGTAAGGCCCCGGTAGCGGGGGGATCAGATACGCAGTATTTT.

This clonotype was picked up a small number of times. The V and J genes are TRBV11-2 and TRBJ1-2; 7 nucleotides line up with TRBD1. The CDR3 extends over 14 amino acids. Germline values: CDR1 SGHAT, CDR2 FQNNGV. The junction had 5 bases not matched to a gene; V was cut back by 3 bases and J by 4 bases. The CDR3 region is CASSFSQGFYGYTF. CDR3 DNA: TGTGCCAGCAGCTTTTCACAGGGGTTCTATGGCTACACCTTC.

This clonotype was detected only a few times. The chain is built from TRBV2 and TRBJ1-2, with D hard to call. Germline V gives CDR1 SNHLY, CDR2 FYNNEI. The V end was cut by 1 base, the J end by 8 bases, with 11 bases between. The CDR3 runs to 13 residues. DNA for the CDR3: TGTGCCAGCAGTGAAGGAGGGTTAGGAGGCTACACCTTC. Protein sequence: CASSEGGLGGYTF.

The chain combines TRBV27 with TRBJ2-2; D ambiguous. This CDR3 region has 11 residues. The germline CDR1 and CDR2 sequences are MNHEY and SMNVEV (reference sequence). The V gene lost 4 bases and the J gene lost 7 bases, with 4 bases spanning the gap. The CDR3 region has the DNA TGTGCCAGCAGTTGGAACGGGGAGCTGTTTTTT. As protein: CASSWNGELFF.

J is TRBJ1-4 and V is TRBV4-3; 7 positions match TRBD1. Germline CDR1 and CDR2: LGHNA and YSLEER. With V trimmed by 4 bases and J by 8 bases, 7 bases remained unmatched. The CDR3 is 14 residues long. CDR3 amino acids: CASSPDRASEKLFF. As DNA, the CDR3 is TGCGCCAGCAGCCCTGACAGGGCTTCGGAAAAACTGTTTTTT.

This clonotype was seen ten or more times. V gene TRBV20-1 combines with J gene TRBJ1-1; D uncertain. The V end was cut by 7 bases, the J end by 1 base, with 13 bases between. The germline V gene encodes CDR1 DFQATT and CDR2 SNEGSKA (reference sequence). The CDR3 is 13 residues long. The CDR3 bases are TGCAGTGGCAGGAGAGACCCGAACACTGAAGCTTTCTTT. Protein: CSGRRDPNTEAFF.

The J gene is TRBJ2-4, the V gene TRBV15, with 7 bases aligning to TRBD1. Germline loops: CDR1 LNHNV, CDR2 YYDKDF (reference sequence). There are 16 residues in the CDR3. V lost 3 bases to trimming and J lost 8 bases; unmatched junction nucleotides: 13. For the CDR3, the DNA is TGTGCCACCAGCAGGCCTACAGGGGTCAGAATGGACATTCAGTACTTC. This gives the protein CATSRPTGVRMDIQYF. The full variable domain, in which reference TRBV15 and TRBJ2-4 provide the parts outside the CDR3, is DAMVIQNPRYQVTQFGKPVTLSCSQTLNHNVMYWYQQKSSQAPKLLFHYYDKDFNNEADTPDNFQSRRPNTSFCFLDIRSPGLGDTAMYLCATSRPTGVRMDIQYFGAGTRLSVL.

The V gene is TRBV7-9, the J gene TRBJ2-5, with D possibly TRBD1 on 6 matching bases. Germline assignment: CDR1 SEHNR and CDR2 FQNEAQ (reference sequence). The CDR3 has 14 amino acids. V lost 4 bases, J lost 1 base, and 10 bases lay in between. DNA for the CDR3: TGTGCCAGCAGCTCTCAACAGGGCCAAGAGACCCAGTACTTC. Its translation: CASSSQQGQETQYF. Based on the CDR3 plus reference TRBV7-9 and TRBJ2-5, the full variable domain is DTGVSQNPRHKITKRGQNVTFRCDPISEHNRLYWYRQTLGQGPEFLTYFQNEAQLEKSRLLSDRFSAERPKGSFSTLEIQRTEQGDSAMYLCASSSQQGQETQYFGPGTRLLVL.

This clonotype showed up just a few times. The chain couples TRBV3-1 to TRBJ1-2; TRBD1 matches 8 bases. Germline lookup yields CDR1 LGHDT and CDR2 YNNKEL (reference sequence). The CDR3 has 14 amino acids. Trimming cost V 3 bases and J 8 bases; bases outside gene matches: 8. The CDR3 loop reads CASSHSDRVYGYTF. The CDR3 DNA is TGTGCCAGCAGCCATTCGGACAGGGTTTACGGCTACACCTTC.

The V gene is TRBV6-1, the J gene TRBJ2-3; D is ambiguous. Germline V gives CDR1 MNHNS, CDR2 SASEGT. This CDR3 spans 12 amino acids. V shed 3 bases and J shed 2 bases, with 3 bases lying between them. The CDR3 here is CASSDHTDTQYF. As DNA, the CDR3 is TGTGCCAGCAGTGATCACACAGATACGCAGTATTTT.

The CDR3 spells CASSLGTYTDTQYF. The CDR3 nucleotides are TGTGCCAGCAGCTTGGGGACTTACACAGATACGCAGTATTTT. The gene calls are TRBV5-8 and TRBJ2-3; maybe TRBD2 (5 bases). Germline V gene lookup returns CDR1 SGHTS and CDR2 YDEGEE. The CDR3 is 14 amino acids. With 0 bases removed from V and 2 bases from J, the gap between germline ends came to 7 bases.

The J gene is TRBJ2-7, the V gene TRBV24-1; D remains unclear. This CDR3 region has 14 residues. Germline CDR1 KGHDR, CDR2 SFDVKD. CDR3 protein: CATSGLDGSYEQYV. Written as DNA, the CDR3 is TGTGCCACCAGTGGTTTGGACGGTTCCTACGAGCAGTACGTC.

In this sample, this clonotype turned up a few times. V usage is TRBV2 and J usage is TRBJ1-1; D uncertain. The CDR3 extends over 13 amino acids. Germline CDR1 reads SNHLY; CDR2 reads FYNNEI. Trimming pared 7 bases from V and 2 bases from J, leaving 11 bases between. CDR3 sequence (DNA): TGTGCCAGCATCCCATGGTTAAACACTGAAGCTTTCTTT. Protein sequence: CASIPWLNTEAFF.

In its sample, this clonotype was seen a few times. V is TRBV6-1 and J is TRBJ1-2; D gene unclear. The CDR3 loop spans 13 amino acids. V lost 4 bases and J 4 bases, leaving 10 bases between the germline ends. CDR1 is MNHNS, CDR2 SASEGT, per germline. The CDR3 sequence: CASSVGSLYGYTF. Here the CDR3 DNA reads TGTGCCAGCAGTGTAGGCAGTCTCTATGGCTACACCTTC.

The chain uses TRBV10-3 and TRBJ1-1; TRBD1 agrees at 7 bases. The ends lost 5 bases at V and 3 bases at J; junction bases unmatched: 9. Germline CDR1 is ENHRY and CDR2 is SYGVKD. The CDR3 has 15 amino acids. This chain's CDR3 is CAISRAGGPDTEAFF. The DNA for the CDR3 is TGTGCCATCAGTAGGGCAGGGGGGCCCGACACTGAAGCTTTCTTT.

This clonotype was observed a handful of times. The rearrangement links TRBV5-4 to TRBJ2-7, with 8 bases fitting TRBD2. This CDR3 is built from 15 residues. The V and J ends lost 4 bases and 3 bases, in that order; junction bases with no gene match: 9. Germline V CDR1 and CDR2: SGHNT, YYREEE (reference sequence). The CDR3 reads CASSRGSGAGYEQYV. CDR3 nucleotide sequence: TGTGCCAGCAGCCGAGGTAGCGGGGCCGGCTACGAGCAGTACGTC.

The chain uses TRBV18 and TRBJ1-6; 10 bases are a match to TRBD1. Germline assignment: CDR1 KGHSH and CDR2 LQKENI. V dropped 3 bases and J dropped 5; count of bases not matched to a gene: 1. CDR3 length: 15 amino acids. Here the CDR3 reads CASSPGTGDNSPLHF. The CDR3, as DNA: TGTGCCAGCTCACCCGGGACAGGGGATAATTCACCCCTCCACTTT.

The chain links TRBV9 to TRBJ1-4; D is uncertain. This CDR3 comprises 14 residues. Germline V gives CDR1 SGDLS, CDR2 YYNGEE. The V gene lost 1 base and the J gene lost 6 bases, with 10 bases spanning the gap. The CDR3 spells CASSVFGGDEKLFF. The CDR3 region has the DNA TGTGCCAGCAGCGTATTTGGAGGAGATGAAAAACTGTTTTTT.

This clonotype was seen a handful of times. V is TRBV29-1 and J is TRBJ1-1, with no clear D. The V gene lost 4 bases and the J gene lost 6 bases, with 12 bases spanning the gap. The CDR3 loop spans 12 amino acids. Germline V lookup: CDR1 SQVTM, CDR2 ANQGSEA. CDR3 DNA: TGCAGCGTTGCCGCGGTCTCAGCTGAAGCTTTCTTT. Translation: CSVAAVSAEAFF.

The chain joins TRBV7-9 to TRBJ1-1; perhaps TRBD1 as D (6 bases). Germline assignment: CDR1 SEHNR and CDR2 FQNEAQ (reference sequence). Trimming removed 4 bases at V and 11 bases at J, with 11 bases between. The CDR3 is made up of 11 amino acids. The chain's CDR3 is CASSSQGYAFF. CDR3 coding DNA: TGTGCCAGCAGCTCACAGGGATATGCTTTCTTT.

The chain carries TRBV18 and TRBJ2-4; D might be TRBD2 (6 bases). Trimming stripped 2 bases from V and 0 bases from J, with 14 bases between. Germline V gene lookup returns CDR1 KGHSH and CDR2 LQKENI. The CDR3 loop spans 17 amino acids. The CDR3 bases are TGTGCCAGCTCACCATTTAGGCAGGGACTAGCCAAAAACATTCAGTACTTC. It is translated as CASSPFRQGLAKNIQYF.

This clonotype came up a few times. The V call is TRBV28, the J call TRBJ2-3, with 9 bases matching TRBD2. From germline, CDR1 is MDHEN and CDR2 SYDVKM. CDR3 length: 15 residues. V shed 7 bases and J 3 bases; nucleotides not matched to a gene: 8. The CDR3 region has the DNA TGTGCCAGCACCCCCTCGCTAGCGGGGACAGATACGCAGTATTTT. Its protein product is CASTPSLAGTDTQYF.

V is TRBV11-3 and J is TRBJ2-1; the D call may be TRBD1 or TRBD2 (5 bases each). This CDR3 spans 14 amino acids. Looked up from germline, CDR1 is SGHNT and CDR2 is YENEEA. Between the trimmed V and J ends, which lost 1 base and 6 bases, there was a span of 10 bases. CDR3 region: CASSLGGRLNEQFF. The CDR3 region has the DNA TGTGCCAGCAGCTTAGGGGGACGGCTCAATGAGCAGTTCTTC.

The chain has TRBV6-1 and TRBJ2-3; D remains unclear. V was clipped by 1 base and J by 2 bases, with 13 bases between them. This CDR3 is built from 16 residues. Germline assignment: CDR1 MNHNS and CDR2 SASEGT. CDR3 in DNA: TGTGCCAGCAGTGAAGTGGGGTACGGAGACACAGATACGCAGTATTTT. Its protein product is CASSEVGYGDTDTQYF.

In this sample, this clonotype turned up a few times. The chain combines TRBV5-1 with TRBJ2-5, with unresolved D. The V end was cut by 4 bases, the J end by 2 bases, with 12 bases between. The CDR3 is 14 amino acids. Germline CDR1 reads SGHRS; CDR2 reads YFSETQ. As DNA, the CDR3 is TGCGCCAGCAGCCCAATGACCGCTCAAGAGACCCAGTACTTC. Amino acids: CASSPMTAQETQYF.

This clonotype has just a few counts. The rearrangement joins TRBV25-1 to TRBJ2-3; D perhaps matches TRBD2 (5 bases). V lost 3 bases and J lost 3, with 10 bases in between. The CDR3 has 14 residues. Germline CDR1 is MGHDK and CDR2 is SYGVNS. Here the CDR3 DNA reads TGTGCCAGCAGTGACCCCGGGAATACAGATACGCAGTATTTT. This gives the protein CASSDPGNTDTQYF.

This clonotype was counted ten times or more. The V call is TRBV27, the J call TRBJ1-1; the match to TRBD1 covers 9 bases. The CDR3 length is 14 residues. V lost 4 bases, J lost 3 bases, and 3 bases stayed unmatched. The germline gives CDR1 MNHEY, CDR2 SMNVEV (reference sequence). CDR3 protein: CASSYRQGDTEAFF. DNA for the CDR3: TGTGCCAGCAGTTACAGACAGGGGGACACTGAAGCTTTCTTT.

This clonotype appeared many times. Here the CDR3 DNA reads TGTGCCAGCAGCCGTGCGGGGTGGAATGAGCAGTTCTTC. It is translated as CASSRAGWNEQFF. The gene calls are TRBV27 and TRBJ2-1; D perhaps matches TRBD2 (6 bases). Germline loops: CDR1 MNHEY, CDR2 SMNVEV (reference sequence). V lost 6 bases and J lost 7, with 13 bases in between. The CDR3 covers 13 residues.

The table lists this clonotype with a few counts. The chain joins TRBV6-1 to TRBJ1-2; D is ambiguous. Trimming took 3 bases from V and 6 from J, leaving 8 bases between them. Germline loops: CDR1 MNHNS, CDR2 SASEGT. This CDR3 has 12 amino acids. The CDR3 protein is CASSDMLNGYTF. The CDR3 DNA is TGTGCCAGCAGTGACATGCTAAATGGCTACACCTTC.